Included here is one T cell receptor (beta chain) sequence, with context. What it recognizes is unknown. The PCR contained 60 Vbeta and 13 Jbeta primers. Profiling relied on immunoSEQ multiplex PCR, and the TCRdb table lists in-frame clones only, not all of them. The table lists about 200,000 clones, 80% to 90% of them singletons. The data were taken from a study of cytomegalovirus exposure and HLA in healthy donors. Study results and limitations: Later analysis associated a missense DCLRE1C variant with TCR beta V- and J-gene trimming. TRBV6-2, TRBV6-3 and some other V segments were unresolvable in 87-base-pair reads. A later look showed TCR association rates differing by HLA locus, highest for DRB1 and lowest for HLA-C.

Germline CDR1 MDHEN, CDR2 SYDVKM. CDR3 length: 14 residues. Trimming took 6 bases from V and 6 from J, leaving 18 bases between them. The sample was PBMCs. This TCR was sampled from a woman in her 30s in good health and CMV-seronegative. V and J are TRBV28 and TRBJ2-7, with D uncertain. The CDR3 region is CASRVEVGRSEQYF. CDR3 DNA sequence: TGTGCCAGCAGGGTCGAGGTAGGTCGGTCCGAGCAGTACTTC.